The 18 T cell receptor beta chains presented below share a single source sample, sequenced in a study of T cell responses to AZD1222 COVID-19 vaccine. TCRdb's copy holds only in-frame clones and misses some; the assay was immunoSEQ multiplex PCR. In the table there are about 110,000 clones, less than 95% of which are singletons. The material sequenced was peripheral blood, taken on day 0 of AZD1222 vaccination. The receptors were gathered from an adult in good health.

The chain links TRBV20-1 to TRBJ1-6, with D tentatively TRBD1 (5 bases). With 3 bases removed from V and 7 bases from J, the gap between germline ends came to 10 bases. Germline V gene lookup returns CDR1 DFQATT and CDR2 SNEGSKA (reference sequence). The CDR3 has 13 amino acids. The CDR3 coding sequence is TGCAGTGCTAGTGACAGTTACAATTCACCCCTCCACTTT. Protein: CSASDSYNSPLHF.

V is TRBV29-1 and J is TRBJ2-7, with D possibly being TRBD1 (5 bases). Germline assignment: CDR1 SQVTM and CDR2 ANQGSEA. The length of the CDR3 is 11 residues. Deletions cut 4 bases from V and 4 bases from J, with 8 bases between. CDR3 nucleotides: TGCAGCGTTGCACAGGATTACGAGCAGTACTTC. Translating it yields CSVAQDYEQYF.

V and J are TRBV28 and TRBJ2-1; the match to TRBD1 covers 9 bases. The V and J ends lost 5 bases and 0 bases, in that order; junction bases with no gene match: 2. CDR3 length: 15 residues. Germline CDR1 and CDR2: MDHEN and SYDVKM. CDR3 sequence: CASSKTGGSYNEQFF. CDR3 DNA sequence: TGTGCCAGCAGTAAGACAGGGGGCTCCTACAATGAGCAGTTCTTC.

The chain employs TRBV19 and TRBJ1-5; D unclear. Germline V gene data show CDR1 as LNHDA and CDR2 as SQIVND (reference sequence). V was pared by 2 bases and J by 6 bases, with 11 bases between. The CDR3 totals 14 residues. CDR3 DNA: TGTGCCAGTAGTATAATGGGTGTAAGTCAGCCCCAGCATTTT. Its protein product is CASSIMGVSQPQHF.

The chain uses TRBV28 and TRBJ2-2; TRBD2 agrees at 9 bases. V was clipped by 4 bases and J by 1 base; unmatched bases: 4. Looked up from germline, CDR1 is MDHEN and CDR2 is SYDVKM. The CDR3 length is 16 residues. CDR3: CASSSPSGENTGELFF. CDR3 DNA: TGTGCCAGCAGTTCACCTAGCGGGGAGAACACCGGGGAGCTGTTTTTT.

This rearrangement joins TRBV5-1 to TRBJ2-5; D might be TRBD2 (5 bases). Germline values: CDR1 SGHRS, CDR2 YFSETQ. The V end lost 4 bases, the J end lost 9 bases, and 13 bases lay between the germline ends. CDR3 size: 12 residues. The CDR3 region has the DNA TGCGCCAGCAGCCCGGCCGGGGTGTCCCAGTACTTC. Its translation: CASSPAGVSQYF. Full variable domain (rest looked up from reference TRBV5-1 and TRBJ2-5): KAGVTQTPRYLIKTRGQQVTLSCSPISGHRSVSWYQQTPGQGLQFLFEYFSETQRNKGNFPGRFSGRQFSNSRSEMNVSTLELGDSALYLCASSPAGVSQYFGPGTRLLVL.

The chain joins TRBV19 to TRBJ2-7; D is possibly TRBD1 (5 bases). Per germline, CDR1 LNHDA and CDR2 SQIVND (reference sequence). V was pared by 0 bases and J by 2 bases, with 8 bases between. The CDR3 has 14 amino acids. The CDR3, as DNA: TGTGCCAGTAGTATAGACGAGACAGCCTACGAGCAGTACTTC. Its protein product is CASSIDETAYEQYF.

The chain has TRBV7-2 and TRBJ1-2; 10 bases line up with TRBD1. This CDR3 comprises 14 residues. CDR1 is SGHTA and CDR2 is FQGNSA in the germline V gene. V lost 2 bases, J lost 7 bases, and 4 bases stayed unmatched. As DNA, the CDR3 is TGTGCCAGCAGCTTACCAGGGACAGGGGTTGGCTACACCTTC. Its translation: CASSLPGTGVGYTF.

The rearrangement links TRBV30 to TRBJ1-5; 7 bases line up with TRBD1. Germline CDR1 and CDR2: GTSNPN and SVGIG (reference sequence). The V segment lost 0 bases and the J segment 5 bases; nucleotides outside the gene matches: 10. The CDR3 extends over 16 amino acids. The CDR3 loop reads CAWSVRKGQTYQPQHF. In DNA, the CDR3 is TGTGCCTGGAGTGTAAGGAAGGGACAGACGTATCAGCCCCAGCATTTT. The full variable domain, with the rest looked up from reference TRBV30 and TRBJ1-5, is SQTIHQWPATLVQPVGSPLSLECTVEGTSNPNLYWYRQAAGRGLQLLFYSVGIGQISSEVPQNLSASRPQDRQFILSSKKLLLSDSGFYLCAWSVRKGQTYQPQHFGDGTRLSIL.

The genes are TRBV5-1 and TRBJ1-6; the D is unclear. This CDR3 comprises 14 residues. With 0 bases removed from V and 10 bases from J, the gap between germline ends came to 11 bases. CDR1 is SGHRS, CDR2 YFSETQ, per germline. CDR3 residues: CASSLGQVESPLHF. The CDR3 nucleotides read TGCGCCAGCAGCTTGGGGCAGGTCGAGTCACCCCTCCACTTT.

This chain links TRBV5-1 with TRBJ2-1; 7 bases line up with TRBD2. There are 16 residues in the CDR3. Trimming removed 1 base from V and 2 bases from J; junction bases left unmatched: 6. Germline CDR1 reads SGHRS; CDR2 reads YFSETQ. This chain's CDR3 is CASSLSGGPPYNEQFF. In nucleotides, the CDR3 is TGCGCCAGCAGCTTGTCGGGGGGTCCGCCCTACAATGAGCAGTTCTTC.

The J gene is TRBJ1-2, the V gene TRBV2; no definite D call. Germline CDR1 reads SNHLY; CDR2 reads FYNNEI. CDR3 length equals 16 residues. Trimming removed 6 bases from V and 3 bases from J, with 20 bases in between. Written as DNA, the CDR3 is TGTGCCAGCAGGGCTAGTTGGGTCTCCACTGACTATGGCTACACCTTC. Amino acid sequence: CASRASWVSTDYGYTF.

On this clone: The sample carries other DNA sequences with the same CDR3. The chain carries TRBV29-1 and TRBJ2-7, with 7 bases that match TRBD2. The CDR3 sequence is 12 residues long. Germline CDR1 SQVTM, CDR2 ANQGSEA. After removal of 4 bases from V and 4 bases from J, the junction contained 4 bases not matched to a gene. For the CDR3, the DNA is TGCAGCGTTGCGGGAGGAGAATACGAGCAGTACTTC. Protein sequence: CSVAGGEYEQYF.

V usage is TRBV7-8 and J usage is TRBJ1-5; possibly TRBD1 for D (6 bases). This CDR3 spans 14 amino acids. The V end was cut by 6 bases, the J end by 3 bases, with 12 bases between. CDR1 and CDR2 from the germline V gene are SGHVS and FQNEAQ. CDR3 loop: CASRERGVNQPQHF. The CDR3 nucleotides read TGTGCCAGCAGGGAAAGGGGGGTCAATCAGCCCCAGCATTTT.

This chain uses TRBV27 with TRBJ1-6; D unresolved. The CDR3 runs 11 residues. V lost 9 bases, J lost 5 bases, and 5 bases lay in between. CDR1 and CDR2 from the germline V gene are MNHEY and SMNVEV (reference sequence). The CDR3 spells CARTDNSPLHF. As DNA, the CDR3 is TGTGCCAGGACGGATAATTCACCCCTCCACTTT.

The chain uses TRBV25-1 and TRBJ1-3; D is uncertain. V was cut by 3 bases and J by 4 bases, with 10 bases left in between. CDR3 length: 14 residues. The germline V gene encodes CDR1 MGHDK and CDR2 SYGVNS. DNA of the CDR3: TGTGCCAGCAGTGATACGGGTGTGGGAAACACCATATATTTT. It encodes CASSDTGVGNTIYF.

The chain links TRBV3-1 (or the pseudogene TRBV3-2) to TRBJ1-1, with a tentative D call TRBD1 (5 bases). V was trimmed by 4 bases and J by 4 bases, leaving 16 bases between them. The CDR3 consists of 15 residues. Germline CDR1 and CDR2: LGHDT and YNNKEL (reference sequence). The CDR3 DNA is TGTGCCAGCAGCCTCCTATCAGGGAGGGGCACTGAAGCTTTCTTT. It translates to CASSLLSGRGTEAFF.

The rearrangement links TRBV11-2 to TRBJ1-1; no firm D call. This CDR3 region has 14 residues. V lost 5 bases to trimming and J lost 0 bases, with 10 bases between them. Germline CDR1 reads SGHAT; CDR2 reads FQNNGV. The CDR3 bases are TGTGCCAGCAGCGGAGGAGAAATGAACACTGAAGCTTTCTTT. Translated: CASSGGEMNTEAFF.